This paragraph reports one TCR beta chain. The data originate from a study of blood T cell repertoires in COVID-19. Across the study: Spain, Italy and the United States supplied samples that represented acute and convalescent COVID-19. PBMCs, B-cell-depleted T cells, or T cells were the source of the cDNA or gDNA that made up the material.

With 3 bases clipped from V and 4 bases from J, the junction kept 5 bases outside the gene matches. The CDR3 extends over 15 amino acids. The germline CDR1 and CDR2 sequences are LGHDT and YNNKEL (reference sequence). Per the authors' pipeline: Counts of nucleated cells, estimated from reference gene primer amplification, were obtained. Repertoires were generated with immunoSEQ multiplex PCR, while TCRdb's copy carries only in-frame clones and drops some. The V and J calls and the clone size are those of that table, but D and trimming were determined from the DNA. This repertoire shows under 9,000 clones, under 90% found once; its top ten account for 10%.

This sequence was found in a human donor in a cohort sampled during active COVID-19. The chain uses TRBV3-1 (or the pseudogene TRBV3-2) and TRBJ1-2, with 10 positions matching TRBD1. Sequenced input: peripheral blood. CDR3 nucleotides: TGTGCCAGCAGCCACAGGGACAGGGGAGTCTATGGCTACACCTTC. This sequence encodes CASSHRDRGVYGYTF.